Only a few counts were recorded for the clone carrying this T cell receptor (beta chain). For TCR beta, libraries came from iRepertoire HTBI primers and Arm-PCR of CDR3 regions. Using its own MiXCR run on the multiplex PCR reads, TCRdb lists one record per CDR3 protein. The table has almost 450,000 distinct CDR3 sequences, about 15% seen once. Stated time point: newly diagnosed GD, antithyroid drugs for less than 3 months. Making the TCR library involved RNA that had been extracted from PBMCs. This entry comes from a study of regulatory T cells in long-lasting Graves disease. CDR1 is SGHRS and CDR2 is YFSETQ in the germline V gene. This CDR3 region has 15 residues. The V end lost 0 bases, the J end lost 5 bases, and 12 bases lay between the germline ends. This same sample was also taken into another study, of T cells in Graves' hyperthyroidism and ophthalmopathy.

The sequence came from a woman aged 25 to 39 with Graves disease. This chain uses TRBV5-1 with TRBJ1-5; a possible D gene is TRBD1 (5 bases). The sample consisted of peripheral blood mononuclear cells (PBMCs), taken at new diagnosis, from a patient treated with antithyroid drugs. The DNA for the CDR3 is TGCGCCAGCAGCTTGGGAGGTCGGGGCGATCAGCCCCAGCATTTT. Amino acid sequence: CASSLGGRGDQPQHF. The full variable domain, completed using reference TRBV5-1 and TRBJ1-5, is KAGVTQTPRYLIKTRGQQVTLSCSPISGHRSVSWYQQTPGQGLQFLFEYFSETQRNKGNFPGRFSGRQFSNSRSEMNVSTLELGDSALYLCASSLGGRGDQPQHFGDGTRLSIL.